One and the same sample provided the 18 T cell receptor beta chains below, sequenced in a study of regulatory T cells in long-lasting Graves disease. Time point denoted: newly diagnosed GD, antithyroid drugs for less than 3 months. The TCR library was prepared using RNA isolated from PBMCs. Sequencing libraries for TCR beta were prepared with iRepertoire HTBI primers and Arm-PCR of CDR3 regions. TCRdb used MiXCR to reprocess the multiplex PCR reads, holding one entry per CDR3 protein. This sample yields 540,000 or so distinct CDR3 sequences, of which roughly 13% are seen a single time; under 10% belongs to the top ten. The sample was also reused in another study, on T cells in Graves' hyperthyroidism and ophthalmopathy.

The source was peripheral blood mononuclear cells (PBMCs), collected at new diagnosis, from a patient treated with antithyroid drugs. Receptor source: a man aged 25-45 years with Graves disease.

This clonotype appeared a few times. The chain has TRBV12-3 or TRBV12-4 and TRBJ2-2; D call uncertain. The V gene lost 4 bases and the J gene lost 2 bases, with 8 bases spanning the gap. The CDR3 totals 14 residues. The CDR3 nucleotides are TGTGCCAGCAGTTACTTCAGTAACACCGGGGAGCTGTTTTTT. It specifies CASSYFSNTGELFF.

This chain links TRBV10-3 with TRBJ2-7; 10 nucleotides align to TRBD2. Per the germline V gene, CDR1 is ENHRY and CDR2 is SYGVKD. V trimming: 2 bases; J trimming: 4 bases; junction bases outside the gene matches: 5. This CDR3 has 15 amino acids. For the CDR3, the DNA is TGTGCCATCAGTGAGCCGAGGACTAGCGGTTACGAGCAGTACTTC. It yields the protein CAISEPRTSGYEQYF.

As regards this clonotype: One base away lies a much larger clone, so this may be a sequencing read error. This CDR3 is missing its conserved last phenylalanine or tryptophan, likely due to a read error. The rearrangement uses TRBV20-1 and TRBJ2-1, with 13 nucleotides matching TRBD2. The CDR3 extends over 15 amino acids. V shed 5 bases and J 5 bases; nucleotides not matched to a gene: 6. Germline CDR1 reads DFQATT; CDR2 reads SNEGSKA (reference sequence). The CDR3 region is CSAVRLAGGHNEQFS. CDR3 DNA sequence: TGCAGTGCTGTCCGACTAGCGGGAGGCCACAATGAGCAGTTCTCC.

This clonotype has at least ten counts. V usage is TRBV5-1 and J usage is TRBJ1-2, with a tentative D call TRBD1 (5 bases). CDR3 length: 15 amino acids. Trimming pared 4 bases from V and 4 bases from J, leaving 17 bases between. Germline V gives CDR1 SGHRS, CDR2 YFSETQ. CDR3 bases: TGCGCCAGCAGCCCGGACACCTCTAAGAGCTATGGCTACACCTTC. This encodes CASSPDTSKSYGYTF.

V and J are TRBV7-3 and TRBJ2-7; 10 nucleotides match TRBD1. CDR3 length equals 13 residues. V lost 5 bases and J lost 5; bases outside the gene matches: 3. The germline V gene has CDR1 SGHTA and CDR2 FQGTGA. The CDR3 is CASSDRGLNEQYF. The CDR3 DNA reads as TGTGCCAGCAGCGACAGGGGGCTAAACGAGCAGTACTTC.

The CDR3 reads CASSQVLAGQSLQFF. CDR3 in DNA: TGTGCCAGCAGCCAAGTACTAGCGGGACAATCTTTGCAGTTCTTC. This chain joins TRBV4-2 and TRBJ2-1; 10 positions match TRBD2. Germline V lookup: CDR1 LGHNA, CDR2 YNFKEQ. The junction had 9 bases not matched to a gene; V was cut back by 1 base and J by 12 bases. This CDR3 is 15 amino acids long.

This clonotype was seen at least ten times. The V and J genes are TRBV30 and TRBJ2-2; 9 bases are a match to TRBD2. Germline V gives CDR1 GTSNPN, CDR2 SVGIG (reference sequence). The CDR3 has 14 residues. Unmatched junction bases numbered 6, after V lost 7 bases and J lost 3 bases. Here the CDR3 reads CAFLTSGYTGELFF. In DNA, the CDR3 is TGTGCCTTCCTGACTAGCGGTTACACCGGGGAGCTGTTTTTT.

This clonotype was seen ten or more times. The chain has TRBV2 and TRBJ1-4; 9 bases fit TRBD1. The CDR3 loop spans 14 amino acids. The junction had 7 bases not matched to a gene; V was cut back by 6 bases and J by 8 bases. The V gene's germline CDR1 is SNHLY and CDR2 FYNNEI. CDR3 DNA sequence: TGTGCCAGCAGGGACAGGGGAGGAAGGGAAAAACTGTTTTTT. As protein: CASRDRGGREKLFF.

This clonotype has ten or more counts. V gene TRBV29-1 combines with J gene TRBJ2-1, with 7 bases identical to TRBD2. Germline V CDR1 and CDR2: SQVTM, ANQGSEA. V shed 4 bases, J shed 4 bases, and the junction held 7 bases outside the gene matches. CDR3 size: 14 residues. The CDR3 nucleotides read TGCAGCGTTGGGACGGGACTACCGTACAATGAGCAGTTCTTC. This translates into CSVGTGLPYNEQFF.

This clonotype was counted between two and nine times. CDR3 protein: CSAKGRNSNQPQHF. The DNA for the CDR3 is TGCAGTGCAAAGGGCAGAAATAGCAATCAGCCCCAGCATTTT. This chain links TRBV20-1 with TRBJ1-5; the D is unclear. The CDR3 sequence is 14 residues long. Looked up from germline, CDR1 is DFQATT and CDR2 is SNEGSKA (reference sequence). Between the trimmed V and J ends, which lost 6 bases and 0 bases, there was a span of 12 bases.

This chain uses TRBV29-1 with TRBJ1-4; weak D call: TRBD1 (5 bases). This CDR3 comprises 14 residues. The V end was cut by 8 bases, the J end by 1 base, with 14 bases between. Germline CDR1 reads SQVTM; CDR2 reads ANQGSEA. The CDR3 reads CSTTGGGTNEKLFF. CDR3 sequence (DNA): TGCAGCACCACCGGGGGAGGAACTAATGAAAAACTGTTTTTT.

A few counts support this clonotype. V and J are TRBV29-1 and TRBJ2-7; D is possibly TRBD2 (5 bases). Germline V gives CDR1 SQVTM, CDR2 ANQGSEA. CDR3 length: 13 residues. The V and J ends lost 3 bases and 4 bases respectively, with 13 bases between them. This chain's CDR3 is CSVDPGNGYEQYF. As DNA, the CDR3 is TGCAGCGTTGATCCGGGAAACGGGTACGAGCAGTACTTC.

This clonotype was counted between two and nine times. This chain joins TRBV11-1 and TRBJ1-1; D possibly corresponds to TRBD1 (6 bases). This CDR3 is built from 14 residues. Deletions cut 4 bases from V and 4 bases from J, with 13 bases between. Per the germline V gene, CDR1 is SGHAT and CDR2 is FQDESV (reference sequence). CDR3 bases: TGTGCCAGCAGCTGGGAGGGGGGAAGCACTGAAGCTTTCTTT. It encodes CASSWEGGSTEAFF.

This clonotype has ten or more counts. The CDR3 bases are TGTGCCAGCAGTCTCCCGACAGGGCGGCTAAGCTACACCTTC. It is translated as CASSLPTGRLSYTF. The V call is TRBV12-3 or TRBV12-4, the J call TRBJ1-2, with 7 bases matching TRBD1. The CDR3 loop spans 14 amino acids. Germline trimming cut 5 bases from V and 9 bases from J; bases unmatched to any gene: 12.

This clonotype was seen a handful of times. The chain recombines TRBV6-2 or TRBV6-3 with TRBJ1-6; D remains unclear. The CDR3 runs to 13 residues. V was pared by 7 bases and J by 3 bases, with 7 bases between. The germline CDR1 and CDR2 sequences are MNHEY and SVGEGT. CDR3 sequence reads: CASKGNYNSPLHF. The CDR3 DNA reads TGTGCCAGCAAAGGCAACTATAATTCACCCCTCCACTTT.

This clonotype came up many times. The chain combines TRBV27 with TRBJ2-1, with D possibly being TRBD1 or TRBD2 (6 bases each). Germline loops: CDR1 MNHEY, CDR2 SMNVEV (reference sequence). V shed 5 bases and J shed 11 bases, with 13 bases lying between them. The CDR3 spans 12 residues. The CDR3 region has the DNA TGTGCCAGCAGTCTACTAGGGGGGAAGCAGTTCTTC. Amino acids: CASSLLGGKQFF.

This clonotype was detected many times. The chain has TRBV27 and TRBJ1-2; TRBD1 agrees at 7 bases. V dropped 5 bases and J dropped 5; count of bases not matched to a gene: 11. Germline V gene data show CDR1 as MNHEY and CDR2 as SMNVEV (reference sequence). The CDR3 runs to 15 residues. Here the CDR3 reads CASSQLPGQPYGYTF. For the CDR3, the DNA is TGTGCCAGCAGTCAACTACCGGGACAGCCATATGGCTACACCTTC.

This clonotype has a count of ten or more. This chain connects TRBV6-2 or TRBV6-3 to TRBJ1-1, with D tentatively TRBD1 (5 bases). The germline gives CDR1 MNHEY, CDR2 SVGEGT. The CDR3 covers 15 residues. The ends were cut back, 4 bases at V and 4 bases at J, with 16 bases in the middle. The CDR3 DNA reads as TGTGCCAGCAGTTCCCGACCAACAGGAACCACTGAAGCTTTCTTT. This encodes CASSSRPTGTTEAFF.